These 20 T cell receptor beta chains were all obtained from the same sample, sequenced in a study of spatial heterogeneity in lung cancer. TCRdb independently ran MiXCR on the 5' RACE reads; one entry per CDR3 protein. The table lists tens of thousands of distinct CDR3 sequences, approximately 12% of them singletons. Time point specified: sample taken at primary tumor resection. Without sorting, whole RNA was sequenced from tumor, nontumor lung or frozen PBMC. The sequenced sample was PBMCs, obtained at surgery. These receptors were taken from a male donor with early-stage non-small cell lung cancer.

The rearrangement joins TRBV20-1 to TRBJ2-7, with 11 positions matching TRBD1. The CDR3 runs 16 residues. In germline, CDR1 is DFQATT, CDR2 SNEGSKA (reference sequence). V shed 3 bases and J 2 bases; nucleotides not matched to a gene: 9. CDR3 in amino acids: CSARDHRDRGTYEQYF. The CDR3 DNA sequence: TGCAGTGCTAGGGACCACCGGGACAGGGGGACCTACGAGCAGTACTTC.

There are a few counts of this clonotype. This sequence joins TRBV27 and TRBJ1-2; D gene uncertain. This CDR3 comprises 13 residues. The V gene's germline CDR1 is MNHEY and CDR2 SMNVEV (reference sequence). V lost 3 bases and J 2 bases, leaving 7 bases between the germline ends. The DNA for the CDR3 is TGTGCCAGCAGTTTTCGGGAAAACTATGGCTACACCTTC. Its protein product is CASSFRENYGYTF.

V gene TRBV3-1 combines with J gene TRBJ2-3; TRBD2 matches at 9 bases. Germline V gives CDR1 LGHDT, CDR2 YNNKEL (reference sequence). Trimming at V came to 4 bases and at J to 3 bases, leaving 8 bases not matched to a gene. The CDR3 totals 16 residues. The CDR3 region has the DNA TGTGCCAGCAGCCGGAACTTGCGGGAGGGAACAGATACGCAGTATTTT. This codes for CASSRNLREGTDTQYF.

Of note for this clonotype: A much larger clone sits a single nucleotide away, making a read error possible. The J gene is TRBJ2-3, the V gene TRBV7-9; D not certain. Germline-derived CDR1 and CDR2 are SEHNR and FQNEAQ (reference sequence). The CDR3 is 11 amino acids. The CDR3 here is CASSFTDTRYF. The CDR3 DNA reads as TGTGCCAGCAGCTTCACAGATACGCGGTATTTT.

This clonotype was counted a few times. The chain has TRBV28 and TRBJ2-7; maybe TRBD1 (6 bases). The CDR3 sequence is 16 residues long. Per the germline V gene, CDR1 is MDHEN and CDR2 is SYDVKM. V was clipped by 2 bases and J by 1 base, with 15 bases between them. The CDR3 nucleotides are TGTGCCAGCAGTTTAACTACAGGGCCATTTTCCTACGAGCAGTACTTC. Its protein product is CASSLTTGPFSYEQYF.

This clonotype has more than one count but fewer than ten. The V call is TRBV20-1, the J call TRBJ2-3, with 7 bases identical to TRBD1. Germline CDR1 reads DFQATT; CDR2 reads SNEGSKA (reference sequence). Germline trimming cut 5 bases from V and 0 bases from J; bases unmatched to any gene: 2. This CDR3 has 13 residues. CDR3 amino acids: CSAEGQSTDTQYF. For the CDR3, the DNA is TGCAGTGCTGAGGGACAGAGCACAGATACGCAGTATTTT.

The chain carries TRBV5-1 and TRBJ2-7; perhaps TRBD1 as D (5 bases). The V gene lost 4 bases and the J gene lost 6 bases, with 20 bases spanning the gap. Germline CDR1 is SGHRS and CDR2 is YFSETQ. This CDR3 region has 15 residues. As DNA, the CDR3 is TGCGCCAGCAGCCAGACAGACCTATCTCCTGGCGAGCAGTACTTC. Protein product: CASSQTDLSPGEQYF.

V usage is TRBV6-2 or TRBV6-3 and J usage is TRBJ2-3, with D possibly TRBD2 on 5 matching bases. CDR1 is MNHEY and CDR2 is SVGEGT in the germline V gene. The CDR3 consists of 14 residues. V shed 0 bases and J shed 4 bases, with 8 bases lying between them. The CDR3 loop reads CASSYSGIPDTQYF. The CDR3 bases are TGTGCCAGCAGTTACTCCGGGATCCCAGATACGCAGTATTTT.

This clonotype was counted a few times. CDR3 loop: CASSLAGTGSDTQYF. The CDR3 DNA reads as TGTGCCAGCAGCTTGGCCGGGACAGGGTCGGATACGCAGTATTTT. The V and J genes are TRBV5-5 and TRBJ2-3; 9 nucleotides agree with TRBD1. Germline values: CDR1 SGHKS, CDR2 YYEKEE (reference sequence). The CDR3 spans 15 residues. The ends lost 0 bases at V and 6 bases at J; junction bases unmatched: 5.

The table lists this clonotype with many counts. The chain employs TRBV7-9 and TRBJ2-7; 9 bases align to TRBD1. This CDR3 has 13 amino acids. Germline V gives CDR1 SEHNR, CDR2 FQNEAQ (reference sequence). J gave up 3 bases and V 6 bases, and 3 bases lay outside the gene matches. CDR3: CASSPDRGYEQYF. CDR3 coding DNA: TGTGCCAGCAGTCCGGACAGGGGCTACGAGCAGTACTTC.

This clonotype has only a few counts. This chain connects TRBV18 to TRBJ2-7, with D uncertain. Trimming cost V 0 bases and J 6 bases, with 9 bases left between them. Germline V gene lookup returns CDR1 KGHSH and CDR2 LQKENI. CDR3 size: 13 residues. Here the CDR3 reads CASSPPSPVEQYF. CDR3 bases: TGTGCCAGCTCACCACCGTCCCCGGTCGAGCAGTACTTC.

J is TRBJ1-2 and V is TRBV7-9; a weak D match, TRBD1 (5 bases). V shed 2 bases and J shed 4 bases, with 14 bases lying between them. From germline, CDR1 is SEHNR and CDR2 FQNEAQ (reference sequence). CDR3 length: 15 residues. The DNA for the CDR3 is TGTGCCAGCAGCTTACAGTTTCCAGGGCCCTATGGCTACACCTTC. Translated: CASSLQFPGPYGYTF.

The chain links TRBV5-1 to TRBJ1-5; TRBD1 is a possible D gene (5 bases). Between the trimmed V and J ends, which lost 4 bases and 10 bases, there was a span of 18 bases. Per the germline V gene, CDR1 is SGHRS and CDR2 is YFSETQ. This CDR3 has 14 residues. Written as DNA, the CDR3 is TGCGCCAGCAGCCTCCGGGACGGTACAGGCCCCCAGCATTTT. It is translated as CASSLRDGTGPQHF.

This clonotype has just a few counts. The CDR3 DNA is TGTGCCAGCAGCTTAACACAGGTCGGGGAGCTGTTTTTT. Protein product: CASSLTQVGELFF. The chain employs TRBV7-2 and TRBJ2-2; tentative D call: TRBD1 (5 bases). The CDR3 consists of 13 residues. Trimming removed 2 bases at V and 7 bases at J, with 8 bases between. The germline CDR1 and CDR2 sequences are SGHTA and FQGNSA. Filled out from reference TRBV7-2 and TRBJ2-2, the complete variable domain reads GAGVSQSPSNKVTEKGKDVELRCDPISGHTALYWYRQSLGQGLEFLIYFQGNSAPDKSGLPSDRFSAERTGGSVSTLTIQRTQQEDSAVYLCASSLTQVGELFFGEGSRLTVL.

As concerns this clonotype: This may come from a read error, since a much larger clone is one base off. The chain recombines TRBV7-9 with TRBJ2-3; tentatively, D is TRBD2 (6 bases). Germline CDR1 is SEHNR and CDR2 is FQNEAQ (reference sequence). Trimming removed 6 bases at V and 2 bases at J, with 15 bases between. This CDR3 spans 15 amino acids. CDR3 region: CASRARLETTDTQYF. The CDR3, as DNA: TGTGCCAGCAGGGCCCGACTAGAAACCACAGATACGCAGTATTTT.

The chain recombines TRBV3-1 with TRBJ2-2; the match to TRBD1 covers 8 bases. The CDR3 covers 16 residues. V dropped 4 bases and J dropped 5; count of bases not matched to a gene: 9. Germline loops: CDR1 LGHDT, CDR2 YNNKEL (reference sequence). CDR3 coding DNA: TGTGCCAGCAGCCCTCCTTACGGACAGGGAACCGGGGAGCTGTTTTTT. Encoded protein: CASSPPYGQGTGELFF. Supplemented by reference TRBV3-1 and TRBJ2-2, the full variable domain reads DTAVSQTPKYLVTQMGNDKSIKCEQNLGHDTMYWYKQDSKKFLKIMFSYNNKELIINETVPNRFSPKSPDKAHLNLHINSLELGDSAVYFCASSPPYGQGTGELFFGEGSRLTVL.

This clonotype was seen a handful of times. The chain employs TRBV7-9 and TRBJ1-4, with TRBD1 matching 9 bases. The CDR3 totals 17 residues. Losses at the gene ends were 5 bases for V and 8 bases for J; bases not matched to a gene: 15. Germline V gene data show CDR1 as SEHNR and CDR2 as FQNEAQ (reference sequence). For the CDR3, the DNA is TGTGCCAGCAGCCAATCAACCCCGGGACAGGGACGCGAAAAACTGTTTTTT. Protein: CASSQSTPGQGREKLFF.

Here the CDR3 reads CASSYRGRSTGELFF. The CDR3 DNA follows: TGTGCCAGCAGTTATAGAGGGAGATCCACCGGGGAGCTGTTTTTT. The chain links TRBV6-2 or TRBV6-3 to TRBJ2-2; possibly TRBD2 for D (5 bases). V dropped 3 bases and J dropped 4 bases, with 12 bases sitting between them. Per germline, CDR1 MNHEY and CDR2 SVGEGT. The CDR3 loop spans 15 amino acids.

This clonotype was counted many times. The rearrangement joins TRBV9 to TRBJ2-3; 7 positions agree with TRBD2. CDR1 and CDR2 from the germline V gene are SGDLS and YYNGEE. V lost 0 bases to trimming and J lost 2 bases; unmatched junction nucleotides: 9. The CDR3 is 17 amino acids. The CDR3 region is CASSVAGGGSTTDTQYF. The CDR3 DNA sequence: TGTGCCAGCAGCGTAGCGGGGGGAGGGTCCACCACAGATACGCAGTATTTT.

V gene TRBV5-1 combines with J gene TRBJ2-5, with 7 bases lining up with TRBD1. The CDR3 consists of 13 residues. Trimming at V came to 3 bases and at J to 5 bases, leaving 4 bases not matched to a gene. Per the germline V gene, CDR1 is SGHRS and CDR2 is YFSETQ. The CDR3 DNA reads TGCGCCAGCAGCTCCGACAGGGTTGAGACCCAGTACTTC. It specifies CASSSDRVETQYF.